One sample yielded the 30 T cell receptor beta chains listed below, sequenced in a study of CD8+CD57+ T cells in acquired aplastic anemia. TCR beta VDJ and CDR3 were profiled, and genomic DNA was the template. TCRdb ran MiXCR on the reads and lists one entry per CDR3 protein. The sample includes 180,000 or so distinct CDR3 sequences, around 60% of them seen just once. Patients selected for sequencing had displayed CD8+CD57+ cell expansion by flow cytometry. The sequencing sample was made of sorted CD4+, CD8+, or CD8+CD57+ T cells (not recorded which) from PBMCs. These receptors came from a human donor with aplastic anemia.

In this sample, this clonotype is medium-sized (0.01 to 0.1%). The CDR3 sequence is CSALTPPRGDQYF. CDR3 nucleotide sequence: TGCAGTGCTCTAACTCCTCCGAGGGGGGACCAGTACTTC. The rearrangement links TRBV20-1 to TRBJ2-5; D possibly matches TRBD1 or TRBD2 (6 bases each). V lost 5 bases, J lost 10 bases, and 20 bases lay in between. The CDR3 covers 13 residues. The germline gives CDR1 DFQATT, CDR2 SNEGSKA (reference sequence).

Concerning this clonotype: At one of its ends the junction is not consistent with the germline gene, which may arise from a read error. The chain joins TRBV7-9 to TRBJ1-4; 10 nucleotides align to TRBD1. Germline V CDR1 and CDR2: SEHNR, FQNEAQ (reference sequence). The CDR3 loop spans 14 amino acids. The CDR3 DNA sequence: TGTGCCAGCAGCTTAGCGGGGACAGGGGAAAAACTGTTTTTC. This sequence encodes CASSLAGTGEKLFF.

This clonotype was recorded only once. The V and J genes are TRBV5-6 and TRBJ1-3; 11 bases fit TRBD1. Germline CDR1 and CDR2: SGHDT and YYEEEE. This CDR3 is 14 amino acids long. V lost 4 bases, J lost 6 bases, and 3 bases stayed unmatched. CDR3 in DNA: TGTGCCAGCAGCGTTGGACAGGGGGCAAACACCATATATTTT. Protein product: CASSVGQGANTIYF.

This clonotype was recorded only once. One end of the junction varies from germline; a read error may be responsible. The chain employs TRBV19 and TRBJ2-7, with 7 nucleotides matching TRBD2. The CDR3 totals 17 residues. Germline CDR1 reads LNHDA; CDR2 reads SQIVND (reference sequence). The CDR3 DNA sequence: TGCGCCAGCAGCCGGAGACCCGGGGAGGGAGAGTCCTACGAGCAGTACTTC. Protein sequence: CASSRRPGEGESYEQYF.

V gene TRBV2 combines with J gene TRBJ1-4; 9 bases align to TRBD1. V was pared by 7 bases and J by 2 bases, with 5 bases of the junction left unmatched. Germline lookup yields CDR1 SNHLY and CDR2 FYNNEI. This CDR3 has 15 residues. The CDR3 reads CASTRTGGTNEKLFF. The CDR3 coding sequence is TGTGCCAGCACACGCACAGGGGGCACTAATGAAAAACTGTTTTTT.

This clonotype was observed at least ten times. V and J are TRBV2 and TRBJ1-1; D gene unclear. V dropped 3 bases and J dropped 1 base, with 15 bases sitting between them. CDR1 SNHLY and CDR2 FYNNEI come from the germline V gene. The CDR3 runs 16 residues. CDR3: CASSDGAARTNTEAFF. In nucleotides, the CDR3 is TGTGCCAGCAGTGACGGCGCCGCGAGGACGAACACTGAAGCTTTCTTT.

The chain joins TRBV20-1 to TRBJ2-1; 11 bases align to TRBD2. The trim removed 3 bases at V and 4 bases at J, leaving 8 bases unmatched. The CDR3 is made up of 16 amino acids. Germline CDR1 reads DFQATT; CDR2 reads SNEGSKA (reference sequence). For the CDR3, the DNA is TGCAGTGCTAGGACTAGCGGGAACTTGGGTTACAATGAGCAGTTCTTC. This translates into CSARTSGNLGYNEQFF.

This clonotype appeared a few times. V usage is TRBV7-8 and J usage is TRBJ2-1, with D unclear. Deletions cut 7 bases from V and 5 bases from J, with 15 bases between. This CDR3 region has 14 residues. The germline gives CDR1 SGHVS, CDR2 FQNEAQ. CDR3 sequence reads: CASTLTRHDNEQFF. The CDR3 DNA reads TGTGCCAGCACCTTGACGCGGCACGACAATGAGCAGTTCTTC.

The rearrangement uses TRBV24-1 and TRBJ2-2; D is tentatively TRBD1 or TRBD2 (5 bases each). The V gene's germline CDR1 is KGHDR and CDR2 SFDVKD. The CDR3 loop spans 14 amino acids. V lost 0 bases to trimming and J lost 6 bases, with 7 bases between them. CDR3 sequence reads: CATSDLRGPGELFF. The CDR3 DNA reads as TGTGCCACCAGTGATTTGCGGGGACCCGGGGAGCTGTTTTTT.

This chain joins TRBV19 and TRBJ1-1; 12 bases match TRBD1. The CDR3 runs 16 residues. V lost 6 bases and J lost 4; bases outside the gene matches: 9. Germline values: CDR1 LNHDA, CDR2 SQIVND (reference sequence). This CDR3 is CASRAGTGGLGTEAFF. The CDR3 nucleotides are TGTGCCAGTAGGGCCGGGACAGGGGGCTTGGGCACTGAAGCTTTCTTT.

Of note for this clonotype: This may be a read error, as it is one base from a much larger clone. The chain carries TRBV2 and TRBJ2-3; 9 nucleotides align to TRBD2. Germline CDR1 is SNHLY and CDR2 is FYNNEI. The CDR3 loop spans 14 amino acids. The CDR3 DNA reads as TGTGCCGGCAGTGGAGCGGGGGGAATAGATACGCAGTATTTT. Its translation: CAGSGAGGIDTQYF.

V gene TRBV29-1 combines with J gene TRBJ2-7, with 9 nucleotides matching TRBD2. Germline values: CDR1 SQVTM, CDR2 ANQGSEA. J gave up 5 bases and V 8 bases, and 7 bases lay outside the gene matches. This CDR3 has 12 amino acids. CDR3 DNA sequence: TGCAGCACTTATAGCGGGAGTCACGAGCAGTACTTC. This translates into CSTYSGSHEQYF.

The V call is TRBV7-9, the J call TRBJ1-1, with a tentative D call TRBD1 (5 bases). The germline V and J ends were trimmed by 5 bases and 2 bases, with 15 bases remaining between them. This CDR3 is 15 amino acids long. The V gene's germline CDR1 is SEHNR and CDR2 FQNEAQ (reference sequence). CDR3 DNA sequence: TGTGCCAGCAGCACCACCGGGACGGCAAACACTGAAGCTTTCTTT. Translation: CASSTTGTANTEAFF.

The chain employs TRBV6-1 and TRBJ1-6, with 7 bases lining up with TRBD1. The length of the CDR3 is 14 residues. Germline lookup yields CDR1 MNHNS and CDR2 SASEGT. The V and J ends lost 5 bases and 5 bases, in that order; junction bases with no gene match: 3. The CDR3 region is CASSRTGDNSPLHF. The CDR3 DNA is TGTGCCAGCAGTAGGACAGGCGATAATTCACCCCTCCACTTT.

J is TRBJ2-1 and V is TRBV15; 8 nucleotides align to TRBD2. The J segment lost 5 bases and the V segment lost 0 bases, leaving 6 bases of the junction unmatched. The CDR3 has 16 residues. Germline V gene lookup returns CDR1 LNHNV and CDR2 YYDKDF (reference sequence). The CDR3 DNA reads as TGTGCCACCAGCAGAGATCAAGGGACTAGAAACAATGAGCAGTTCTTC. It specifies CATSRDQGTRNNEQFF.

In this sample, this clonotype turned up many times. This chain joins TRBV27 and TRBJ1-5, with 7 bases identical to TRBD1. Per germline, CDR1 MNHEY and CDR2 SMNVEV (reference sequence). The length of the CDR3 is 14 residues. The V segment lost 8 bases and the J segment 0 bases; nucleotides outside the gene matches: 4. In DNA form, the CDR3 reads TGTGCCAGCGGGACAGATTCTAGCAATCAGCCCCAGCATTTT. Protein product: CASGTDSSNQPQHF.

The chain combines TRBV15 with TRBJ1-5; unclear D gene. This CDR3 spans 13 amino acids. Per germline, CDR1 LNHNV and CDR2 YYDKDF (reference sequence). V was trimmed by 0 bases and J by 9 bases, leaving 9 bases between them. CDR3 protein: CATSRDAAGPQHF. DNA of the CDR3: TGTGCCACCAGCAGAGATGCTGCTGGGCCCCAGCATTTT.

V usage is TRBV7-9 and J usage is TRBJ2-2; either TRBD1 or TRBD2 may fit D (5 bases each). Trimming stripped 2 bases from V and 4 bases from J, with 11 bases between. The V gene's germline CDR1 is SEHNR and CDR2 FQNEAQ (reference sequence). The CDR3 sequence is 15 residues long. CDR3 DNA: TGTGCCAGCAGCTTAAGAGGGGAGCTCACCGGGGAGCTGTTTTTT. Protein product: CASSLRGELTGELFF.

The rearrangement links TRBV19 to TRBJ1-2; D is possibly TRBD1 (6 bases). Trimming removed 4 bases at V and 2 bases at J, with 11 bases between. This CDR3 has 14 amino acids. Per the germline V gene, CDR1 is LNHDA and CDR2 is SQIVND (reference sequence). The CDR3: CASSKTGSNYGYTF. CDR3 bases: TGTGCCAGTAGTAAAACAGGGTCCAACTATGGCTACACCTTC. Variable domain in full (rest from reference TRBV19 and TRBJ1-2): DGGITQSPKYLFRKEGQNVTLSCEQNLNHDAMYWYRQDPGQGLRLIYYSQIVNDFQKGDIAEGYSVSREKKESFPLTVTSAQKNPTAFYLCASSKTGSNYGYTFGSGTRLTVV.

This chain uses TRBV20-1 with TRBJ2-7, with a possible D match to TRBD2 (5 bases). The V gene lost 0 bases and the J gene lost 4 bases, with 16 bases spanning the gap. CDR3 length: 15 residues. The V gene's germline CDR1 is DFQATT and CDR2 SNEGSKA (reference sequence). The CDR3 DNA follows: TGCAGTGCTAGAGATAGCACCAGAGGGCTGTACGAGCAGTACTTC. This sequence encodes CSARDSTRGLYEQYF.

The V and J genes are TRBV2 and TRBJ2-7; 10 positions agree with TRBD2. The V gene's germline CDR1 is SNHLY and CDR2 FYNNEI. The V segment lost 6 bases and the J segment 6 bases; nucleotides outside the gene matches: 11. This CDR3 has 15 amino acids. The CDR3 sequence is CASSLGVIAGGEQYF. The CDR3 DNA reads TGTGCCAGCAGCCTCGGTGTGATAGCGGGGGGCGAGCAGTACTTC.

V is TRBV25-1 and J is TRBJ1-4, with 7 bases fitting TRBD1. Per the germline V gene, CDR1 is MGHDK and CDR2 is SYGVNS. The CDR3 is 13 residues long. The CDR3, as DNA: TGTGCTAGAGAGGGACAGATGTGGGAAAAACTGTTTTTT. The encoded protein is CAREGQMWEKLFF.

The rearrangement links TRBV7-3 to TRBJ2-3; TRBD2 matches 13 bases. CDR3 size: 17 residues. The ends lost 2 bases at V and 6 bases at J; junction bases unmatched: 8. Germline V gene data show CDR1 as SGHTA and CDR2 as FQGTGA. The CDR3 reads CASSLGPGLAGQDTQYF. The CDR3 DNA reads TGTGCCAGCAGCTTAGGGCCGGGACTAGCGGGACAGGATACGCAGTATTTT.

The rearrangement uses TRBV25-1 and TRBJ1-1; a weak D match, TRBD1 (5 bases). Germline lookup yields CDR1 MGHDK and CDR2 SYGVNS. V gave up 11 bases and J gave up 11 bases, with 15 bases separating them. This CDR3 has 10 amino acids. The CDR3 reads CAGWAGTAFF. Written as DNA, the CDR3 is TGTGCCGGCTGGGCAGGGACCGCTTTCTTT.

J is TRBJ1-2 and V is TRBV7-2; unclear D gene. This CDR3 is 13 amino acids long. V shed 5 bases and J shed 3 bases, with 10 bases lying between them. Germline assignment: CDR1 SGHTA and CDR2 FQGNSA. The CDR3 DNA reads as TGTGCCAGCAGCCCTATGCGCGACTATGGCTACACCTTC. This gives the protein CASSPMRDYGYTF.

For the CDR3, the DNA is TGTGCCAGCAGCTTAGATCGGGCTAGCGGCAATGAGCAGTTCTTC. Amino acid sequence: CASSLDRASGNEQFF. This chain uses TRBV24-1 with TRBJ2-1; 7 bases are shared with TRBD2. The trim removed 11 bases at V and 6 bases at J, leaving 15 bases unmatched. The CDR3 has 15 amino acids. From germline, CDR1 is KGHDR and CDR2 SFDVKD.

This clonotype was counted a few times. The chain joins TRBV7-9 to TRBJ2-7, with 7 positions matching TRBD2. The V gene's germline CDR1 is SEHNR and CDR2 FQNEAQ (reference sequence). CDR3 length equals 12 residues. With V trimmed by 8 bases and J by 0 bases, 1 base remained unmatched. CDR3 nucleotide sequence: TGTGCCAGCGGCGGGGGCTCCTACGAGCAGTACTTC. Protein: CASGGGSYEQYF.

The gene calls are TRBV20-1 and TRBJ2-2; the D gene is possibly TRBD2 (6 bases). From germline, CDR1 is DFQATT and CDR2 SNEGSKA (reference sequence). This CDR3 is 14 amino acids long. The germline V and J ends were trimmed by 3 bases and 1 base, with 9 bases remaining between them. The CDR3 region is CSASEAGNTGELFF. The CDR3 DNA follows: TGCAGTGCTAGCGAAGCGGGGAACACCGGGGAGCTGTTTTTT.

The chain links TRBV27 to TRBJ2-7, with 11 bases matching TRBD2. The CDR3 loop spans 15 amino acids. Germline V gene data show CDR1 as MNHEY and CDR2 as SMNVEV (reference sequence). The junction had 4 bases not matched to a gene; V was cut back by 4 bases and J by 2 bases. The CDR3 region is CASSYLLAGAYEQYF. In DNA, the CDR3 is TGTGCCAGCAGTTACCTACTAGCGGGGGCCTACGAGCAGTACTTC.

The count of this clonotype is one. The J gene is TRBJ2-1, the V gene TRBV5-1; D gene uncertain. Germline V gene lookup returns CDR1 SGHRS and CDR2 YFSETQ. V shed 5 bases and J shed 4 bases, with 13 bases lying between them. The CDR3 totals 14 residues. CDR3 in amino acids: CASRDRAMYNEQFF. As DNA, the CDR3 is TGCGCCAGCAGAGACCGGGCCATGTACAATGAGCAGTTCTTC.